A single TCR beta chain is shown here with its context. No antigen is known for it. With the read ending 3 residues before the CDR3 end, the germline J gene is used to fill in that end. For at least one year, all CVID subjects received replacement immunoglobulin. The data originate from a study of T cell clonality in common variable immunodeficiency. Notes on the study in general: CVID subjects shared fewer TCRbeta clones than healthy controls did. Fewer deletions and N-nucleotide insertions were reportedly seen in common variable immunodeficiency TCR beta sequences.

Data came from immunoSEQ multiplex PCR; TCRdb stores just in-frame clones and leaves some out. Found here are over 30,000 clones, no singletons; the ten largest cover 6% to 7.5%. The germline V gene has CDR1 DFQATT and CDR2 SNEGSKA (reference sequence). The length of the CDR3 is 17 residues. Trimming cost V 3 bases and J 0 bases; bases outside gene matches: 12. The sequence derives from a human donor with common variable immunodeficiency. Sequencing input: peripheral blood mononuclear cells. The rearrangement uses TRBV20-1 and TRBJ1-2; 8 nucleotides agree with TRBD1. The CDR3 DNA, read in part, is TGCAGTGCTAGGGGAGGGGACAGGTTGACCCCTAACTATGGC. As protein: CSARGGDRLTPNYG. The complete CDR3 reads CSARGGDRLTPNYGYTF.